Listed below are T cell receptor beta chains from one sample, sequenced in a study of blood T cells in healthy people across ages. TCRdb used MiXCR to reprocess the 5' RACE reads, holding one entry per CDR3 protein. The sample has roughly 1,500,000 distinct CDR3 sequences; approximately 38% are singletons. What was sequenced was blood. These receptors were obtained from a woman between 18 and 29 years old in good health. The CDR3 runs from the conserved cysteine through the conserved F or W. A D gene is named only where the DNA matches it firmly. Size tells how often a clone was seen (once, few, many) or the class of an expanded clone, and some rows leave it out.

v_gene	d_gene	j_gene	abundance	CDR3aa	CDR3nt
TRBV5-1	.	TRBJ2-3	few	CASSLGGPQITDTQYF	TGCGCCAGCAGCTTGGGGGGACCCCAAATCACAGATACGCAGTATTTT
TRBV10-3	.	TRBJ2-7	.	CAISARGGPTHEQYF	TGTGCCATCTCAGCGAGGGGAGGACCTACGCATGAGCAGTACTTC
TRBV7-9	TRBD1	TRBJ2-1	.	CASSPRQGVNEQFF	TGTGCCAGCAGCCCCCGACAGGGAGTGAATGAGCAGTTCTTC
TRBV7-2	.	TRBJ1-3	.	CASSVQTWQSGNTIYF	TGTGCCAGCAGCGTCCAGACCTGGCAGTCTGGAAACACCATATATTTT
TRBV28	.	TRBJ2-7	.	CASSLWAEVQYF	TGTGCCAGCAGTTTATGGGCGGAGGTGCAGTACTTC
TRBV6-6	.	TRBJ2-1	once	CASSLRESSYEQFF	TGTGCCAGCAGTTTGAGGGAATCTTCCTACGAGCAGTTCTTC
TRBV12-3/TRBV12-4	.	TRBJ1-2	few	CASSEQTNYGYTF	TGTGCCAGCAGTGAGCAGACGAACTATGGCTACACCTTC
TRBV5-1	TRBD2	TRBJ2-5	few	CASSLTGLADIQETQYF	TGCGCCAGCAGCTTAACAGGACTAGCGGACATCCAAGAGACCCAGTACTTC
TRBV11-2	TRBD2	TRBJ2-7	.	CASSPRVSGVASGTIAGSYEQYF	TGTGCCAGCAGCCCCCGCGTTAGCGGGGTTGCGAGTGGTACAATTGCGGGATCCTACGAGCAGTACTTC
TRBV7-8	TRBD2	TRBJ2-1	.	CASSWRTSVSSYNEQFF	TGTGCCAGCAGCTGGAGGACTAGCGTGAGCTCCTACAATGAGCAGTTCTTC
TRBV9	TRBD2	TRBJ2-1	.	CASSSSGNNYNEQFF	TGTGCCAGCAGCAGTAGCGGGAACAACTACAATGAGCAGTTCTTC
TRBV6-5	.	TRBJ1-4	.	CASSSLANEKLFF	TGTGCCAGCAGTTCCCTCGCTAATGAAAAACTGTTTTTT
TRBV5-1	.	TRBJ2-3	many	CASSPTGDRTDTQYF	TGCGCCAGCAGCCCAACGGGGGACCGGACAGATACGCAGTATTTT
TRBV12-3/TRBV12-4	TRBD2	TRBJ2-7	many	CASSSTSGGSYEQYF	TGTGCCAGCAGCTCTACTAGCGGGGGCTCCTACGAGCAGTACTTC
TRBV20-1	.	TRBJ2-5	.	CSAGGRTFQETQYF	TGCAGTGCTGGGGGGAGGACCTTTCAAGAGACCCAGTACTTC
TRBV30	.	TRBJ2-5	.	CAWSVGLARYNEQYF	TGTGCCTGGAGTGTAGGGCTAGCGCGATACAATGAGCAGTACTTC
TRBV5-1	.	TRBJ2-1	few	CASSLANFGPPAEQFF	TGCGCCAGCAGCTTGGCGAACTTCGGGCCCCCAGCTGAGCAGTTCTTC
TRBV7-9	.	TRBJ1-1	.	CASGGPRGTEAFF	TGTGCCAGCGGGGGGCCAAGGGGCACTGAAGCTTTCTTT
TRBV20-1	TRBD1	TRBJ1-4	few	CSAADRGRSTNEKLFF	TGCAGTGCCGCCGACAGGGGCAGATCAACTAATGAAAAACTGTTTTTT
TRBV6-5	.	TRBJ1-2	.	CASSYSDPYYGYTF	TGTGCCAGCAGTTACTCGGACCCCTACTATGGCTACACCTTC
TRBV20-1	.	TRBJ1-6	.	CSARPSVDPPLHF	TGCAGTGCTAGACCTTCCGTCGATCCACCCCTCCACTTT
TRBV18	TRBD2	TRBJ2-5	.	CASSPNRESGAETQYF	TGTGCCAGCTCACCTAACCGGGAGAGCGGGGCGGAGACCCAGTACTTC
TRBV7-8	.	TRBJ2-1	.	CASMIGGNEQFF	TGTGCCAGCATGATAGGGGGTAATGAGCAGTTCTTC
TRBV6-1	.	TRBJ2-3	.	CAGSSPGQRADTQYF	TGTGCCGGCAGTTCGCCGGGACAGCGGGCAGATACGCAGTATTTT
TRBV6-5	.	TRBJ2-7	.	CASSYSTTRAINEQYF	TGTGCCAGCAGTTACTCAACTACCCGAGCGATCAATGAGCAGTACTTC
TRBV12-3/TRBV12-4	.	TRBJ1-5	few	CASSWEGGNQPQHF	TGTGCCAGCAGTTGGGAGGGGGGCAATCAGCCCCAGCATTTT
TRBV9	.	TRBJ2-7	once	CASSAAETSYEQYF	TGTGCCAGCAGCGCCGCCGAGACCTCCTACGAGCAGTACTTC
TRBV12-3/TRBV12-4	.	TRBJ2-3	.	CASSRDSGGTDTQYF	TGTGCCAGCAGTCGCGACAGTGGAGGAACAGATACGCAGTATTTT
TRBV5-5	.	TRBJ1-1	.	CASSSGGGGEAEAFF	TGTGCCAGCAGCTCGGGTGGCGGGGGGGAGGCTGAAGCTTTCTTT
TRBV20-1	.	TRBJ2-4	.	CSAREAGISIQYF	TGCAGTGCTAGAGAGGCGGGAATTAGCATTCAGTACTTC
TRBV5-1	.	TRBJ1-2	few	CASSLRAEASYGYTF	TGCGCCAGCAGCTTGCGGGCGGAGGCAAGCTATGGCTACACCTTC
TRBV9	.	TRBJ2-5	few	CASSATGAGETQYF	TGTGCCAGCAGCGCAACAGGGGCGGGGGAGACCCAGTACTTC
TRBV18	.	TRBJ2-7	few	CASSLDAEQYF	TGTGCCAGCTCACTTGACGCCGAGCAGTACTTC
TRBV7-9	TRBD1	TRBJ2-7	.	CASSSEGAEQYF	TGTGCCAGCAGCTCAGAGGGGGCAGAGCAGTACTTC
TRBV6-1	TRBD1	TRBJ2-1	few	CASSPQDRGVDEQFF	TGTGCCAGCAGTCCCCAGGACAGGGGCGTAGATGAGCAGTTCTTC
TRBV6-9	.	TRBJ2-1	.	CASSFQTSSRETQFF	TGTGCCAGCAGCTTCCAGACTAGTTCAAGGGAGACCCAGTTCTTC
TRBV10-3	.	TRBJ2-5	few	CAINRAPQETQYF	TGTGCCATCAACAGGGCCCCGCAAGAGACCCAGTACTTC
TRBV29-1	TRBD2	TRBJ2-1	few	CSAPGTSVNEQFF	TGCAGCGCCCCGGGGACTAGTGTGAATGAGCAGTTCTTC
TRBV25-1	.	TRBJ2-1	few	CASSGHGGGGNNEQFF	TGTGCCAGCAGTGGACACGGGGGTGGCGGAAACAATGAGCAGTTCTTC
TRBV27	.	TRBJ1-5	.	CASSVRRENQPQHF	TGTGCCAGCAGTGTGCGCAGAGAGAATCAGCCCCAGCATTTT
TRBV6-1	TRBD1	TRBJ1-5	.	CASTGGGTGSNQPQHF	TGTGCCAGCACAGGAGGGGGCACCGGGAGCAATCAGCCCCAGCATTTT
TRBV7-8	TRBD2	TRBJ2-2	few	CASSLGLVAGLFANTGELFF	TGTGCCAGCAGCTTGGGGTTGGTAGCGGGATTGTTCGCGAACACCGGGGAGCTGTTTTTT
TRBV10-3	.	TRBJ2-1	many	CAISEGQGWQFF	TGTGCCATCAGTGAAGGGCAGGGCTGGCAGTTCTTC
TRBV6-5	.	TRBJ2-2	.	CATNRDGGELFF	TGTGCCACCAACAGGGATGGCGGGGAGCTGTTTTTT
TRBV6-5	.	TRBJ2-6	.	CASSYGRRMSSGANVLTF	TGTGCCAGCAGTTACGGCCGACGAATGAGCTCTGGGGCCAACGTCCTGACTTTC
TRBV20-1	TRBD2	TRBJ2-1	many	CSARGLLAGEAREQFF	TGCAGTGCTAGAGGCCTACTAGCGGGAGAGGCGAGGGAGCAGTTCTTC
TRBV6-5	TRBD2	TRBJ2-5	.	CASSYLDSGRKETQYF	TGTGCCAGCAGTTACCTAGATAGCGGGAGAAAAGAGACCCAGTACTTC
TRBV5-1	TRBD2	TRBJ2-1	.	CASSSSILAGGYNEQFF	TGTGCCAGCAGCTCCTCCATTTTAGCGGGGGGTTACAATGAGCAGTTCTTC